Below, 24 T cell receptor beta chains from the same sample are listed, as sequenced in a study of T cell repertoires in cytomegalovirus infection. Antigen specificity for these receptors is unknown. TCRdb processed the reads anew with MiXCR; each CDR3 protein has one entry. The sample consists of about 900,000 distinct CDR3 sequences, around 31% of them appearing once. The sequencing used cultured CD8+ T cells from PBMCs, collected from culture after CMV antigen stimulation. These receptors originate from a human donor in good health (CMV status not recorded). Some clones in this sample may be carry-over from other donors' samples.

This clonotype was observed a handful of times. The chain carries TRBV29-1 and TRBJ2-6; D is undetermined. The V end lost 4 bases, the J end lost 1 base, and 14 bases lay between the germline ends. Germline V lookup: CDR1 SQVTM, CDR2 ANQGSEA. CDR3 length: 16 residues. CDR3 nucleotides: TGCAGCGTTGTAAGTGTACTGTCATCTGGGGCCAACGTCCTGACTTTC. It codes for CSVVSVLSSGANVLTF.

This rearrangement joins TRBV27 to TRBJ2-1; D might be TRBD1 (5 bases). The CDR3 spans 12 residues. Looked up from germline, CDR1 is MNHEY and CDR2 is SMNVEV (reference sequence). V lost 10 bases and J 9 bases, leaving 16 bases between the germline ends. DNA of the CDR3: TGTGCCATCAGGGTAGTTAATGGTGAGCAGTTCTTC. This encodes CAIRVVNGEQFF.

This clonotype has just a few counts. The chain employs TRBV15 and TRBJ1-1; D unclear. Trimming shortened V by 0 bases and J by 1 base, and 21 bases separated the two germline ends. CDR1 LNHNV and CDR2 YYDKDF come from the germline V gene (reference sequence). CDR3 length: 19 amino acids. CDR3 nucleotide sequence: TGTGCCACCAGCAGAGATCCCATGGCAGCCGGGCTGTGGAACACTGAAGCTTTCTTT. Protein product: CATSRDPMAAGLWNTEAFF.

This clonotype was recorded a few times. The rearrangement uses TRBV6-1 and TRBJ1-2; 8 bases line up with TRBD1. V lost 5 bases and J lost 7; bases outside the gene matches: 3. Germline V CDR1 and CDR2: MNHNS, SASEGT. This CDR3 comprises 12 residues. The CDR3 DNA reads as TGTGCCAGCAGTAGGACAGGGTTTGGCTACACCTTC. Translation gives CASSRTGFGYTF.

This clonotype was seen a few times. The chain uses TRBV12-3 or TRBV12-4 and TRBJ2-3; 8 nucleotides match TRBD2. J lost 6 bases, V lost 4 bases, and 6 bases had no gene match. This CDR3 has 14 amino acids. This CDR3 reads CASSSGGPLDTQYF. The CDR3 nucleotides read TGTGCCAGCAGTTCGGGGGGGCCCTTGGATACGCAGTATTTT.

The V and J genes are TRBV19 and TRBJ2-1; D perhaps matches TRBD2 (5 bases). With 1 base removed from V and 0 bases from J, the gap between germline ends came to 10 bases. The V gene's germline CDR1 is LNHDA and CDR2 SQIVND (reference sequence). The CDR3 loop spans 16 amino acids. The CDR3 region is CASSIVTGSSYNEQFF. The CDR3 DNA follows: TGTGCCAGTAGTATAGTGACGGGGAGCTCCTACAATGAGCAGTTCTTC.

The gene calls are TRBV6-1 and TRBJ2-2; TRBD2 aligns across 10 bases. The V gene end was trimmed by 5 bases and the J gene end by 3 bases; junction bases not matched to a gene: 6. The CDR3 length is 16 residues. Looked up from germline, CDR1 is MNHNS and CDR2 is SASEGT. The DNA for the CDR3 is TGTGCCAGCAGTCGTCTAGCGGGGGAGGACACCGGGGAGCTGTTTTTT. It specifies CASSRLAGEDTGELFF.

The chain recombines TRBV28 with TRBJ1-1, with D perhaps TRBD1 (6 bases). Trimming took 5 bases from V and 4 from J, leaving 17 bases between them. This CDR3 is built from 15 residues. The germline gives CDR1 MDHEN, CDR2 SYDVKM. CDR3 loop: CASSVSGEGVTEAFF. As DNA, the CDR3 is TGTGCCAGCAGTGTCTCAGGGGAGGGGGTCACTGAAGCTTTCTTT.

This clonotype appeared a few times. V is TRBV19 and J is TRBJ1-5; D is ambiguous. V was cut by 3 bases and J by 9 bases, with 12 bases left in between. Germline V lookup: CDR1 LNHDA, CDR2 SQIVND (reference sequence). The CDR3 spans 13 residues. CDR3 DNA: TGTGCCAGTAGTATCCCCGGCGCCGGGCCCCAGCATTTT. It encodes CASSIPGAGPQHF.

This clonotype was observed a handful of times. The rearrangement uses TRBV2 and TRBJ1-1; 8 bases align to TRBD1. The trim removed 7 bases at V and 5 bases at J, leaving 6 bases unmatched. The CDR3 consists of 13 residues. The germline V gene encodes CDR1 SNHLY and CDR2 FYNNEI. As DNA, the CDR3 is TGTGCCAGCATTAACAGGGGGGAAACTGAAGCTTTCTTT. It codes for CASINRGETEAFF. The complete variable domain, with remaining parts taken from reference TRBV2 and TRBJ1-1, reads EPEVTQTPSHQVTQMGQEVILRCVPISNHLYFYWYRQILGQKVEFLVSFYNNEISEKSEIFDDQFSVERPDGSNFTLKIRSTKLEDSAMYFCASINRGETEAFFGQGTRLTVV.

The chain employs TRBV6-1 and TRBJ2-7; 9 bases match TRBD1. This CDR3 has 14 residues. J gave up 5 bases and V 7 bases, and 9 bases lay outside the gene matches. The germline V gene has CDR1 MNHNS and CDR2 SASEGT. CDR3 bases: TGTGCCAGCACCGGGACAGGGATAGTACACGAGCAGTACTTC. It encodes CASTGTGIVHEQYF.

The genes are TRBV9 and TRBJ2-5; D unresolved. Trimming removed 3 bases at V and 6 bases at J, with 9 bases between. The CDR3 runs to 12 residues. Germline assignment: CDR1 SGDLS and CDR2 YYNGEE. The CDR3 DNA sequence: TGTGCCAGCAGCGACGACTGGAAGACCCAGTACTTC. Translation: CASSDDWKTQYF.

This clonotype was counted between two and nine times. This sequence joins TRBV11-2 and TRBJ2-5, with 9 bases aligning to TRBD2. The junction had 8 bases not matched to a gene; V was cut back by 1 base and J by 2 bases. CDR3 length: 17 amino acids. CDR1 is SGHAT, CDR2 FQNNGV, per germline. The CDR3: CASSLGIPLAGQETQYF. The CDR3, as DNA: TGTGCCAGCAGCTTAGGCATACCACTAGCGGGTCAAGAGACCCAGTACTTC.

The rearrangement uses TRBV6-1 and TRBJ2-3, with 13 positions matching TRBD2. V shed 5 bases, J shed 1 base, and the junction held 3 bases outside the gene matches. Per the germline V gene, CDR1 is MNHNS and CDR2 is SASEGT. This CDR3 comprises 16 residues. CDR3 sequence (DNA): TGTGCCAGCAGTACCGGACTAGCGGGGGGCACAGATACGCAGTATTTT. Protein: CASSTGLAGGTDTQYF.

The chain has TRBV7-9 and TRBJ2-5; 11 bases agree with TRBD1. V lost 5 bases and J lost 2; bases outside the gene matches: 4. The CDR3 has 15 amino acids. Germline V lookup: CDR1 SEHNR, CDR2 FQNEAQ (reference sequence). CDR3 sequence reads: CASSMGQGVQETQYF. CDR3 DNA sequence: TGTGCCAGCAGCATGGGACAGGGGGTACAAGAGACCCAGTACTTC.

There are many counts of this clonotype. This chain connects TRBV7-6 to TRBJ2-3; D remains unclear. The germline V gene encodes CDR1 SGHVS and CDR2 FNYEAQ. V lost 5 bases and J 4 bases, leaving 13 bases between the germline ends. The CDR3 length is 14 residues. Here the CDR3 reads CASSPYLKADTQYF. The CDR3 region has the DNA TGTGCCAGCAGCCCCTACCTCAAGGCAGATACGCAGTATTTT.

The chain uses TRBV7-2 and TRBJ1-2, with 8 bases fitting TRBD1. This CDR3 contains 14 residues. With 4 bases clipped from V and 8 bases from J, the junction kept 9 bases outside the gene matches. Germline assignment: CDR1 SGHTA and CDR2 FQGNSA. CDR3 in amino acids: CASSSTDRGFGYTF. DNA for the CDR3: TGTGCCAGCAGCTCCACTGACAGGGGCTTCGGCTACACCTTC.

In this sample, this clonotype turned up a few times. The chain is built from TRBV7-9 and TRBJ2-3; 8 nucleotides match TRBD2. V was pared by 5 bases and J by 1 base, with 14 bases of the junction left unmatched. Germline loops: CDR1 SEHNR, CDR2 FQNEAQ (reference sequence). This CDR3 contains 18 residues. The chain's CDR3 is CASSQGWSSGSGTDTQYF. CDR3 in DNA: TGTGCCAGCAGCCAAGGGTGGTCTAGCGGGTCGGGCACAGATACGCAGTATTTT.

This clonotype was observed many times. This rearrangement joins TRBV7-8 to TRBJ1-5; TRBD1 aligns across 9 bases. The CDR3 spans 14 residues. Germline CDR1 SGHVS, CDR2 FQNEAQ. J lost 6 bases, V lost 1 base, and 1 base had no gene match. CDR3 region: CASSLGTGVQPQHF. CDR3 coding DNA: TGTGCCAGCAGCTTAGGGACAGGGGTTCAGCCCCAGCATTTT.

V usage is TRBV6-6 and J usage is TRBJ1-3; D unresolved. The CDR3 runs 16 residues. In germline, CDR1 is MNHNY, CDR2 SVGAGI (reference sequence). The ends were cut back, 0 bases at V and 4 bases at J, with 13 bases in the middle. CDR3 residues: CASSYSSPGVGNTIYF. The CDR3 DNA is TGTGCCAGCAGTTACTCGAGTCCCGGTGTAGGAAACACCATATATTTT.

In its sample, this clonotype was seen a few times. This chain links TRBV6-1 with TRBJ2-3, with 11 bases lining up with TRBD2. Trimming at V came to 6 bases and at J to 1 base, leaving 6 bases not matched to a gene. The germline CDR1 and CDR2 sequences are MNHNS and SASEGT. CDR3 length: 16 residues. The CDR3 loop reads CASRVAGGRGTDTQYF. The DNA for the CDR3 is TGTGCCAGCAGGGTAGCGGGGGGGCGAGGCACAGATACGCAGTATTTT.

This clonotype appeared a few times. The V gene is TRBV12-3 or TRBV12-4, the J gene TRBJ2-2; D might be TRBD2 (5 bases). The CDR3 length is 20 residues. V dropped 3 bases and J dropped 2 bases, with 25 bases sitting between them. The CDR3 DNA reads as TGTGCCAGCAGTTTCAGTACCCCGGGCAGGCGAACGGGAAACACCGGGGAGCTGTTTTTT. Its translation: CASSFSTPGRRTGNTGELFF.

The chain recombines TRBV29-1 with TRBJ1-2, with a possible D match to TRBD1 (5 bases). The length of the CDR3 is 13 residues. Trimming left V 5 bases short and J 3 bases short, with 13 bases between. Germline loops: CDR1 SQVTM, CDR2 ANQGSEA. The CDR3 DNA reads as TGCAGCGTTCAAACCGGGACGTACTATGGCTACACCTTC. Protein product: CSVQTGTYYGYTF. The entire variable domain, with the rest obtained from reference TRBV29-1 and TRBJ1-2, is as follows: SAVISQKPSRDICQRGTSLTIQCQVDSQVTMMFWYRQQPGQSLTLIATANQGSEATYESGFVIDKFPISRPNLTFSTLTVSNMSPEDSSIYLCSVQTGTYYGYTFGSGTRLTVV.

The chain employs TRBV6-5 and TRBJ2-1; D is ambiguous. V was pared by 8 bases and J by 8 bases, with 13 bases between. The germline gives CDR1 MNHEY, CDR2 SVGAGI. This CDR3 comprises 12 residues. The DNA of the CDR3 is TGTGCCAGCGGCATAGGAGATGATGAGCAGTTCTTC. It codes for CASGIGDDEQFF.